What follows are 9 T cell receptor beta chains derived from one specimen sequenced in a study of CD8 T cells in Susac syndrome. An input of about 0.45 to 1 ug of RNA was subjected to reverse transcription using random hexamers. TCRdb called the immunoSEQ multiplex PCR reads again in MiXCR, with one record for every CDR3 protein. The sample comprises some 220,000 distinct CDR3 sequences, around 95% of which are singletons, and 0.085% to 0.1% rests with the top ten. Source material: CD4+ T cells from PBMCs. The origin of the receptors is a human donor with multiple sclerosis.

V usage is TRBV3-1 and J usage is TRBJ2-6; D is undetermined. Germline-derived CDR1 and CDR2 are LGHDT and YNNKEL (reference sequence). The CDR3 is 16 amino acids. Trimming stripped 5 bases from V and 2 bases from J, with 13 bases between. CDR3 protein: CASSVPGLAGANVLTF. For the CDR3, the DNA is TGTGCCAGCAGCGTCCCTGGGCTGGCTGGGGCCAACGTCCTGACTTTC.

The chain uses TRBV5-1 and TRBJ2-3; D is uncertain. CDR3 size: 14 residues. Germline-derived CDR1 and CDR2 are SGHRS and YFSETQ. V was shortened by 3 bases and J by 4 bases, with 12 bases between the two germline ends. The CDR3: CASSSDPSSDTQYF. CDR3 DNA sequence: TGCGCCAGCAGCTCGGACCCCAGCTCAGATACGCAGTATTTT. The whole variable domain, remainder taken from reference TRBV5-1 and TRBJ2-3, is KAGVTQTPRYLIKTRGQQVTLSCSPISGHRSVSWYQQTPGQGLQFLFEYFSETQRNKGNFPGRFSGRQFSNSRSEMNVSTLELGDSALYLCASSSDPSSDTQYFGPGTRLTVL.

The genes are TRBV12-3 or TRBV12-4 and TRBJ1-1; TRBD1 is a possible D gene (6 bases). V lost 4 bases, J lost 7 bases, and 13 bases lay in between. This CDR3 is 13 amino acids long. As DNA, the CDR3 is TGTGCCAGCAGTTCCCTTGGACAGATTGAAGCTTTCTTT. Its protein product is CASSSLGQIEAFF.

The rearrangement links TRBV11-2 to TRBJ2-1; D unresolved. V was trimmed by 0 bases and J by 9 bases, leaving 0 bases between them. CDR3 length: 10 amino acids. Germline V gives CDR1 SGHAT, CDR2 FQNNGV. The CDR3 DNA reads TGTGCCAGCAGCTTAGATGAGCAGTTCTTC. Amino acids: CASSLDEQFF.

This chain links TRBV20-1 with TRBJ1-2; 7 bases fit TRBD1. Germline-derived CDR1 and CDR2 are DFQATT and SNEGSKA (reference sequence). The CDR3 is 14 amino acids. V was clipped by 1 base and J by 8 bases; unmatched bases: 10. The CDR3 here is CSARGRQGVGGYTF. The CDR3 coding sequence is TGCAGTGCTAGAGGCCGACAGGGAGTAGGGGGCTACACCTTC.

The chain employs TRBV18 and TRBJ2-7, with 7 nucleotides matching TRBD2. The junction had 7 bases not matched to a gene; V was cut back by 2 bases and J by 0 bases. Germline CDR1 and CDR2: KGHSH and LQKENI. The CDR3 length is 16 residues. CDR3 protein: CASSPSSGSASYEQYF. CDR3 bases: TGTGCCAGCTCACCATCTAGCGGCTCAGCCTCCTACGAGCAGTACTTC. Full variable domain (outside the CDR3, taken from reference TRBV18 and TRBJ2-7): NAGVMQNPRHLVRRRGQEARLRCSPMKGHSHVYWYRQLPEEGLKFMVYLQKENIIDESGMPKERFSAEFPKEGPSILRIQQVVRGDSAAYFCASSPSSGSASYEQYFGPGTRLTVT.

The rearrangement links TRBV30 to TRBJ1-2, with TRBD1 as a possible D gene (6 bases). This CDR3 is built from 12 residues. Trimming cost V 3 bases and J 8 bases, with 13 bases left between them. From germline, CDR1 is GTSNPN and CDR2 SVGIG (reference sequence). CDR3 in amino acids: CAWRGDIRGYTF. DNA of the CDR3: TGTGCCTGGAGGGGGGACATTCGGGGCTACACCTTC.

The V gene is TRBV20-1, the J gene TRBJ2-1; D ambiguous. V was pared by 4 bases and J by 5 bases, with 21 bases between. CDR3 length: 16 amino acids. Germline CDR1 is DFQATT and CDR2 is SNEGSKA (reference sequence). CDR3 amino acids: CSATRAFAFSHNEQFF. For the CDR3, the DNA is TGCAGTGCTACCCGGGCCTTCGCCTTTTCCCACAATGAGCAGTTCTTC.

This chain uses TRBV30 with TRBJ2-1; 9 positions agree with TRBD2. V was pared by 0 bases and J by 6 bases, with 6 bases of the junction left unmatched. Germline V lookup: CDR1 GTSNPN, CDR2 SVGIG (reference sequence). The CDR3 totals 15 residues. The CDR3 region is CAWSVGLAGFNEQFF. CDR3 in DNA: TGTGCCTGGAGTGTTGGGCTAGCGGGATTCAATGAGCAGTTCTTC.